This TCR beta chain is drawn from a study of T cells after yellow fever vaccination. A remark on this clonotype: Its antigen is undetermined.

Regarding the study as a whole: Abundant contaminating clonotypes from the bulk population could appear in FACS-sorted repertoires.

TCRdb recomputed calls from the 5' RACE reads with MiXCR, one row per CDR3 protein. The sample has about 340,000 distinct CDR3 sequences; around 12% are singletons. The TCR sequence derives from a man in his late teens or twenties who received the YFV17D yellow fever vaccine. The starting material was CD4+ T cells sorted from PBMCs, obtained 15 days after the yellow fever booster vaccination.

In DNA form, the CDR3 reads TGTGCCAGCAGGCCACAGATGAACACTGAAGCTTTCTTT. Amino acid sequence: CASRPQMNTEAFF. V gene TRBV28 combines with J gene TRBJ1-1; no clear D gene. V shed 6 bases and J shed 0 bases, with 8 bases lying between them. CDR1 and CDR2 (germline): MDHEN, SYDVKM. The CDR3 loop spans 13 amino acids.